What follows describes a single TCR beta chain. Its specificity is unknown. J lost 7 bases, V lost 5 bases, and 14 bases had no gene match. Germline V gene data show CDR1 as MNHEY and CDR2 as SMNVEV (reference sequence). The CDR3 sequence is 16 residues long. The study sequenced TCR beta in blood CD8+ and CD4+ T cells. TEMRA cells were FACS-enriched, with CD8+ and CD4+ T cells isolated negatively. RNA amounts of about 0.5 to 1 ug underwent reverse transcription with random hexamers. Amplification of TCR beta CDR3 spanned 54 Vbeta and 13 Jbeta via immunoSEQ multiplex PCR. TCRdb re-analysed the immunoSEQ multiplex PCR reads in MiXCR, keeping a single row per CDR3 protein. This table holds about 210,000 distinct CDR3 sequences, 95% found once. The data stem from a study of CD8 T cells in Susac syndrome. Whole-study findings and limits: The study's TCR sequencing and HLA analysis drew on a certain number of individuals. That number was acknowledged as relatively small.

This sequence originates from a human donor with multiple sclerosis. The specimen sequenced was CD4+ T cells from PBMCs. The chain recombines TRBV27 with TRBJ2-1; TRBD2 matches at 7 bases. The CDR3 sequence is CASSTLFGGTVNEQFF. The CDR3 DNA follows: TGTGCCAGCAGTACCCTTTTCGGGGGGACGGTGAATGAGCAGTTCTTC.